A single sample gave rise to the 32 T cell receptor beta chains below, sequenced in a study of CD8+ T cells in alopecia areata. Treatment given: oral pan-JAK inhibitor, 5-10 mg twice daily. The authors extracted RNA and reverse transcribed it into cDNA as the sequencing template. The data were produced by immunoSEQ multiplex PCR, yet TCRdb's version contains in-frame clones alone and is incomplete. This sample has 160,000 or so clones, with 50% to 70% found just once. The sample here was CD4+ T cells sorted from blood, taken at week 4, from a patient treated with tofacitinib. The origin of the receptors is a human donor with alopecia areata.

The genes are TRBV29-1 and TRBJ2-7; no definite D call. Germline CDR1 is SQVTM and CDR2 is ANQGSEA. The CDR3 totals 12 residues. Trimming took 6 bases from V and 7 from J, leaving 16 bases between them. In DNA form, the CDR3 reads TGCAGCGTCCGTCCGGCCGTGGGGGAGCAGTACTTC. It yields the protein CSVRPAVGEQYF.

This chain joins TRBV7-8 and TRBJ1-2; D is uncertain. Deletions cut 5 bases from V and 0 bases from J, with 10 bases between. In germline, CDR1 is SGHVS, CDR2 FQNEAQ. The CDR3 loop spans 14 amino acids. The CDR3 is CASSPNRANYGYTF. CDR3 in DNA: TGTGCCAGCAGCCCCAACCGAGCTAACTATGGCTACACCTTC.

The chain links TRBV7-9 to TRBJ2-5; 12 positions match TRBD1. The CDR3 loop spans 16 amino acids. CDR1 and CDR2 (germline): SEHNR, FQNEAQ (reference sequence). The trim removed 5 bases at V and 3 bases at J, leaving 7 bases unmatched. CDR3 DNA: TGTGCCAGCAGCCGGGACAGGGGGCGAGGTGAAGAGACCCAGTACTTC. Translating it yields CASSRDRGRGEETQYF.

The V call is TRBV23-1, the J call TRBJ2-3; D is ambiguous. Being an ORF, TRBV23-1 has a function that is uncertain. Trimming left V 2 bases short and J 4 bases short, with 13 bases between. The length of the CDR3 is 15 residues. The CDR3 DNA follows: TGCGCCAGCAGTCAAAAGTGTACGGGCCCAGATACGCAGTATTTT. This sequence encodes CASSQKCTGPDTQYF.

The chain combines TRBV29-1 with TRBJ2-1, with 10 bases lining up with TRBD2. Germline trimming cut 6 bases from V and 2 bases from J; bases unmatched to any gene: 10. Germline assignment: CDR1 SQVTM and CDR2 ANQGSEA. This CDR3 region has 16 residues. CDR3 residues: CSVPIASGGPYNEQFF. The CDR3 DNA follows: TGCAGCGTCCCCATAGCTAGCGGGGGCCCCTACAATGAGCAGTTCTTC.

This clone appeared a few times. The J gene is TRBJ1-1, the V gene TRBV2; D gene unclear. V was shortened by 8 bases and J by 3 bases, with 7 bases between the two germline ends. The CDR3 spans 11 residues. CDR1 is SNHLY, CDR2 FYNNEI, per germline. In DNA form, the CDR3 reads TGTGCCAGCCTCGCAGACACTGAAGCTTTCTTT. Translated, it gives CASLADTEAFF. Complete variable domain (other parts from reference TRBV2 and TRBJ1-1): EPEVTQTPSHQVTQMGQEVILRCVPISNHLYFYWYRQILGQKVEFLVSFYNNEISEKSEIFDDQFSVERPDGSNFTLKIRSTKLEDSAMYFCASLADTEAFFGQGTRLTVV.

This clone has only a few counts. This chain links TRBV11-2 with TRBJ2-3; no firm D call. With 1 base removed from V and 2 bases from J, the gap between germline ends came to 10 bases. CDR1 and CDR2 from the germline V gene are SGHAT and FQNNGV. CDR3 length: 15 residues. CDR3 residues: CASSLAPHNTDTQYF. CDR3 sequence (DNA): TGTGCCAGCAGCTTAGCACCACACAACACAGATACGCAGTATTTT.

This chain uses TRBV2 with TRBJ1-1; D remains unclear. CDR1 is SNHLY and CDR2 is FYNNEI in the germline V gene. The ends were cut back, 4 bases at V and 6 bases at J, with 6 bases in the middle. The CDR3 runs to 11 residues. As DNA, the CDR3 is TGTGCCAGCAGTGTAGGTCCTGAAGCTTTCTTT. Its translation: CASSVGPEAFF.

About this clone itself: It is unclear where the CDR3 begins or ends on the DNA, so no DNA is shown, and the CDR3 is as TCRdb lists it. This chain uses TRBV29-1 with TRBJ2-3. Germline V gene lookup returns CDR1 SQVTM and CDR2 ANQGSEA. Both ends counted, the CDR3 spans 14 residues. This CDR3 reads CSVEVRRAGDTQYF.

In the case of this clone: The sample carries other DNA sequences with the same CDR3. The chain couples TRBV29-1 to TRBJ1-2, with 8 bases matching TRBD1. The junction had 1 base not matched to a gene; V was cut back by 4 bases and J by 3 bases. The CDR3 loop spans 12 amino acids. Per germline, CDR1 SQVTM and CDR2 ANQGSEA. Here the CDR3 reads CSVVGQDYGYTF. The CDR3, as DNA: TGCAGCGTTGTGGGACAGGACTATGGCTACACCTTC.

This clone was counted once. This chain links TRBV5-4 with TRBJ1-1, with TRBD1 matching 7 bases. CDR1 SGHNT and CDR2 YYREEE come from the germline V gene (reference sequence). The CDR3 totals 16 residues. With V trimmed by 3 bases and J by 0 bases, 8 bases remained unmatched. CDR3 residues: CASSSLGGGMNTEAFF. The DNA for the CDR3 is TGTGCCAGCAGCTCCCTCGGAGGGGGCATGAACACTGAAGCTTTCTTT.

The chain is built from TRBV5-6 and TRBJ1-2, with D perhaps matching TRBD1 (6 bases). The V and J ends lost 4 bases and 4 bases respectively, with 14 bases between them. The CDR3 consists of 14 residues. CDR1 is SGHDT, CDR2 YYEEEE, per germline. CDR3 sequence reads: CASSPGVGVYGYTF. The CDR3 nucleotides read TGTGCCAGCAGCCCAGGGGTTGGCGTCTATGGCTACACCTTC.

This sequence joins TRBV6-5 and TRBJ2-5, with D unclear. The CDR3 is 14 amino acids. Germline assignment: CDR1 MNHEY and CDR2 SVGAGI. Trimming took 2 bases from V and 4 from J, leaving 11 bases between them. The DNA of the CDR3 is TGTGCCAGCAGTTACGCCAGGCCCGGAGAGACCCAGTACTTC. It specifies CASSYARPGETQYF.

V usage is TRBV29-1 and J usage is TRBJ2-5; D is uncertain. Trimming removed 5 bases at V and 4 bases at J, with 11 bases between. This CDR3 is built from 12 residues. The germline V gene encodes CDR1 SQVTM and CDR2 ANQGSEA. The CDR3 DNA follows: TGCAGCGTTCTTTACTTGGGAGAGACCCAGTACTTC. Its protein is CSVLYLGETQYF.

The V and J genes are TRBV7-2 and TRBJ1-4, with TRBD1 matching over 7 bases. V was pared by 5 bases and J by 4 bases, with 7 bases of the junction left unmatched. Germline V gives CDR1 SGHTA, CDR2 FQGNSA. CDR3 length: 15 residues. The CDR3 sequence is CASSPTGSFNEKLFF. DNA for the CDR3: TGTGCCAGCAGCCCGACAGGGTCCTTTAATGAAAAACTGTTTTTT.

A remark on this clone: Other DNA sequences in this sample translate to the same CDR3. CDR3: CASSVDNTGELFF. The CDR3 region has the DNA TGTGCCAGCAGCGTCGACAACACCGGGGAGCTGTTTTTT. The chain uses TRBV9 and TRBJ2-2; no definite D call. This CDR3 has 13 residues. Per germline, CDR1 SGDLS and CDR2 YYNGEE. Trimming took off 2 bases at V and 2 bases at J, with 4 bases between the two ends.

The gene calls are TRBV7-2 and TRBJ2-5, with D possibly being TRBD2 (6 bases). Germline V gene data show CDR1 as SGHTA and CDR2 as FQGNSA. The CDR3 extends over 17 amino acids. Trimming took 5 bases from V and 8 from J, leaving 27 bases between them. The CDR3 DNA follows: TGTGCCAGCAGCCCGAGTGCCCCGGGACTCCTTTTCCGAACCCAGTACTTC. It codes for CASSPSAPGLLFRTQYF.

On this clone itself: This same CDR3 is encoded by further DNA sequences in the sample. V is TRBV30 and J is TRBJ2-5, with D unclear. V lost 0 bases and J 1 base, leaving 6 bases between the germline ends. The germline V gene has CDR1 GTSNPN and CDR2 SVGIG (reference sequence). This CDR3 has 13 amino acids. CDR3 sequence: CAWSVGGQETQYF. For the CDR3, the DNA is TGTGCCTGGAGTGTGGGCGGCCAAGAGACCCAGTACTTC.

The chain links TRBV10-3 to TRBJ2-5; D is unresolved. Germline V gives CDR1 ENHRY, CDR2 SYGVKD. The length of the CDR3 is 13 residues. Trimming cost V 6 bases and J 2 bases, with 10 bases left between them. Here the CDR3 DNA reads TGTGCCATCAGGGATAGGCAACAAGAGACCCAGTACTTC. Amino acids: CAIRDRQQETQYF.

V usage is TRBV4-3 and J usage is TRBJ1-5; the D is unclear. The germline V gene encodes CDR1 LGHNA and CDR2 YSLEER. Trimming cost V 0 bases and J 7 bases, with 10 bases left between them. The CDR3 runs 14 residues. The CDR3 DNA reads as TGCGCCAGCAGCCAAGAGGTCGGCCGGCAGCCCCAGCATTTT. It yields the protein CASSQEVGRQPQHF.

This sequence joins TRBV5-6 and TRBJ1-2, with a tentative D call TRBD1 (6 bases). CDR1 SGHDT and CDR2 YYEEEE come from the germline V gene. V was shortened by 4 bases and J by 2 bases, with 12 bases between the two germline ends. CDR3 length: 14 amino acids. CDR3 in amino acids: CASSLGGLNYGYTF. DNA for the CDR3: TGTGCCAGCAGCCTGGGGGGGCTCAACTATGGCTACACCTTC.

The chain has TRBV27 and TRBJ2-5; D is possibly TRBD2 (6 bases). Deletions cut 6 bases from V and 7 bases from J, with 18 bases between. This CDR3 has 14 residues. Looked up from germline, CDR1 is MNHEY and CDR2 is SMNVEV (reference sequence). CDR3 protein: CASRRLGREGTQYF. CDR3 sequence (DNA): TGTGCCAGCAGAAGACTAGGAAGGGAAGGGACCCAGTACTTC.

The CDR3 reads CATSSGRETQYF. The CDR3 DNA is TGTGCCACATCCTCGGGGAGGGAGACCCAGTACTTC. This chain links TRBV6-5 with TRBJ2-5; TRBD2 is a possible D gene (6 bases). Germline assignment: CDR1 MNHEY and CDR2 SVGAGI. Trimming cost V 10 bases and J 5 bases, with 14 bases left between them. The length of the CDR3 is 12 residues.

A few counts support this clone. One junction end does not reproduce the germline sequence, and a read error may be involved. The chain employs TRBV29-1 and TRBJ2-1, with a tentative D call TRBD1 (5 bases). This CDR3 region has 12 residues. CDR1 SQVTM and CDR2 ANQGSEA come from the germline V gene. In nucleotides, the CDR3 is TGCAGCTTTGACAGAGTAGACAATGAGCAGTTCTTC. Encoded protein: CSFDRVDNEQFF.

This sequence joins TRBV2 and TRBJ2-1, with 7 positions matching TRBD2. Trimming cost V 0 bases and J 2 bases; bases outside gene matches: 4. CDR3 length: 16 residues. Per the germline V gene, CDR1 is SNHLY and CDR2 is FYNNEI. The DNA of the CDR3 is TGTGCCAGCAGTGAAGCAAGGGCGGGGGCCTACAATGAGCAGTTCTTC. As protein: CASSEARAGAYNEQFF. The full variable domain, with the rest looked up from reference TRBV2 and TRBJ2-1, is EPEVTQTPSHQVTQMGQEVILRCVPISNHLYFYWYRQILGQKVEFLVSFYNNEISEKSEIFDDQFSVERPDGSNFTLKIRSTKLEDSAMYFCASSEARAGAYNEQFFGPGTRLTVL.

This chain connects TRBV7-2 to TRBJ2-7; a possible D gene is TRBD1 (6 bases). The germline V and J ends were trimmed by 8 bases and 6 bases, with 17 bases remaining between them. From germline, CDR1 is SGHTA and CDR2 FQGNSA. The CDR3 is 13 amino acids. CDR3 sequence: CASGSTGLPEQYF. The DNA for the CDR3 is TGTGCCAGCGGATCCACAGGGCTCCCCGAGCAGTACTTC.

The J gene is TRBJ2-7, the V gene TRBV11-2; no reliable D call. Germline V lookup: CDR1 SGHAT, CDR2 FQNNGV. This CDR3 has 11 amino acids. V dropped 3 bases and J dropped 7 bases, with 7 bases sitting between them. CDR3: CASSLEGEQYF. As DNA, the CDR3 is TGTGCCAGCAGCTTGGAAGGGGAGCAGTACTTC.

The J gene is TRBJ2-2, the V gene TRBV2; D is unclear. The CDR3 covers 11 residues. Between the trimmed V and J ends, which lost 3 bases and 7 bases, there was a span of 3 bases. Germline V gene sequence: CDR1 SNHLY, CDR2 FYNNEI. The CDR3 coding sequence is TGTGCCAGCAGTGAGTTCGGGGAGCTGTTTTTT. Encoded protein: CASSEFGELFF.

The rearrangement uses TRBV27 and TRBJ1-2, with TRBD1 identical over 10 bases. The CDR3 consists of 15 residues. Trimming cost V 5 bases and J 4 bases; bases outside gene matches: 7. Germline V gives CDR1 MNHEY, CDR2 SMNVEV (reference sequence). DNA of the CDR3: TGTGCCAGCAGTCCTGGACAGGGGGGAGCCTATGGCTACACCTTC. This translates into CASSPGQGGAYGYTF.

The chain carries TRBV9 and TRBJ1-6, with TRBD1 as a possible D gene (5 bases). The V and J ends lost 0 bases and 9 bases respectively, with 13 bases between them. Germline V gene lookup returns CDR1 SGDLS and CDR2 YYNGEE. The CDR3 spans 15 residues. The CDR3 is CASSVAAGQGSPLHF. Written as DNA, the CDR3 is TGTGCCAGCAGCGTAGCGGCAGGGCAAGGTTCACCCCTCCACTTT.

This clone has a handful of counts. The rearrangement joins TRBV29-1 to TRBJ1-1; 7 bases map to TRBD1. The CDR3 has 12 residues. CDR1 and CDR2 from the germline V gene are SQVTM and ANQGSEA. J was trimmed by 5 bases and V by 4 bases; bases with no gene match: 4. In nucleotides, the CDR3 is TGCAGCGTTGGAAGACAGGGAACTGAAGCTTTCTTT. Translation gives CSVGRQGTEAFF.

The chain has TRBV5-6 and TRBJ1-5; D is uncertain. The germline V gene has CDR1 SGHDT and CDR2 YYEEEE. Trimming removed 0 bases at V and 9 bases at J, with 7 bases between. This CDR3 is 12 amino acids long. The CDR3 is CASSLGWGPQHF. In DNA, the CDR3 is TGTGCCAGCAGCTTGGGGTGGGGGCCCCAGCATTTT.